What follows are 22 T cell receptor beta chains derived from one specimen sequenced in a study of T cells after yellow fever vaccination. Using its own MiXCR run on the 5' RACE reads, TCRdb lists one record per CDR3 protein. The sample holds around 610,000 distinct CDR3 sequences, approximately 13% seen once. Material: PBMCs, obtained on the day of the yellow fever booster vaccination. The receptor source for this set is a young man who received the YFV17D yellow fever vaccine.

This clonotype was counted a few times. The rearrangement links TRBV15 to TRBJ2-1; a weak D match, TRBD1 (5 bases). From germline, CDR1 is LNHNV and CDR2 YYDKDF (reference sequence). V was clipped by 0 bases and J by 5 bases, with 5 bases between them. This CDR3 has 13 residues. Written as DNA, the CDR3 is TGTGCCACCAGCAGAGAAGGGGACAATGAGCAGTTCTTC. Residues: CATSREGDNEQFF.

The chain is built from TRBV3-1 and TRBJ1-5; the D is unclear. Per the germline V gene, CDR1 is LGHDT and CDR2 is YNNKEL (reference sequence). Between the trimmed V and J ends, which lost 1 base and 0 bases, there was a span of 19 bases. This CDR3 comprises 19 residues. The CDR3 reads CASSQVKSPGCSSNQPQHF. The CDR3 nucleotides are TGTGCCAGCAGCCAAGTAAAATCACCGGGGTGCAGTAGCAATCAGCCCCAGCATTTT.

The chain carries TRBV15 and TRBJ2-2; D ambiguous. Germline V CDR1 and CDR2: LNHNV, YYDKDF (reference sequence). Trimming left V 6 bases short and J 5 bases short, with 16 bases between. This CDR3 has 15 residues. DNA of the CDR3: TGTGCCACCAGTTTACCAGCCGGTAGGACCGGGGAGCTGTTTTTT. It yields the protein CATSLPAGRTGELFF.

This clonotype has ten or more counts. The CDR3 coding sequence is TGTGCCAGCAGCACTGGGAGGCTAGCGGGAGTCAGGATCGAGCAGTACTTC. This encodes CASSTGRLAGVRIEQYF. The V and J genes are TRBV7-2 and TRBJ2-7, with 10 bases lining up with TRBD2. Germline V gene data show CDR1 as SGHTA and CDR2 as FQGNSA. Unmatched junction bases numbered 16, after V lost 5 bases and J lost 6 bases. The CDR3 consists of 17 residues. Together with reference TRBV7-2 and TRBJ2-7, the CDR3 gives the full variable domain: GAGVSQSPSNKVTEKGKDVELRCDPISGHTALYWYRQSLGQGLEFLIYFQGNSAPDKSGLPSDRFSAERTGGSVSTLTIQRTQQEDSAVYLCASSTGRLAGVRIEQYFGPGTRLTVT.

In this sample, this clonotype turned up once. The chain combines TRBV6-2 or TRBV6-3 with TRBJ1-5; 8 bases are shared with TRBD1. CDR3 size: 17 residues. CDR1 and CDR2 (germline): MNHEY, SVGEGT. The ends lost 2 bases at V and 7 bases at J; junction bases unmatched: 13. The CDR3: CASSYGQGLRRKQPQHF. The CDR3 region has the DNA TGTGCCAGCAGTTACGGACAGGGACTACGTAGAAAGCAGCCCCAGCATTTT.

This clonotype was recorded a few times. V gene TRBV3-1 combines with J gene TRBJ1-1; D is uncertain. The CDR3 is made up of 11 amino acids. V was shortened by 3 bases and J by 5 bases, with 4 bases between the two germline ends. Germline V gene sequence: CDR1 LGHDT, CDR2 YNNKEL (reference sequence). CDR3 protein: CASSQQTEAFF. The DNA for the CDR3 is TGTGCCAGCAGCCAGCAAACTGAAGCTTTCTTT.

The V gene is TRBV4-3, the J gene TRBJ2-1; 9 bases are a match to TRBD2. The CDR3 is 17 residues long. The germline gives CDR1 LGHNA, CDR2 YSLEER. V gave up 1 base and J gave up 9 bases; unmatched junction bases: 13. The CDR3 loop is CASSQAPRVAGVIEQFF. CDR3 bases: TGCGCCAGCAGCCAAGCCCCGAGGGTAGCGGGAGTCATTGAGCAGTTCTTC.

This clonotype showed up just a few times. The chain combines TRBV4-3 with TRBJ2-1, with TRBD2 matching over 7 bases. The CDR3 totals 15 residues. CDR1 and CDR2 from the germline V gene are LGHNA and YSLEER. Unmatched junction bases numbered 6, after V lost 0 bases and J lost 7 bases. CDR3 amino acids: CASSQDGRAGNEQFF. The CDR3 DNA reads as TGCGCCAGCAGCCAAGATGGGAGGGCGGGGAATGAGCAGTTCTTC.

This clonotype has ten or more counts. The V gene is TRBV5-1, the J gene TRBJ1-1, with D possibly TRBD1 on 5 matching bases. This CDR3 spans 14 amino acids. Germline V lookup: CDR1 SGHRS, CDR2 YFSETQ. Trimming took off 4 bases at V and 1 base at J, with 11 bases between the two ends. CDR3 sequence: CASSPRDPNTEAFF. CDR3 sequence (DNA): TGCGCCAGCAGCCCCCGGGACCCGAACACTGAAGCTTTCTTT.

In this sample, this clonotype turned up a few times. The CDR3 here is CSVQWAIQETQYF. The CDR3 DNA follows: TGCAGCGTCCAGTGGGCAATCCAAGAGACCCAGTACTTC. This chain uses TRBV29-1 with TRBJ2-5; no firm D call. Germline V gene lookup returns CDR1 SQVTM and CDR2 ANQGSEA. The V end lost 6 bases, the J end lost 1 base, and 12 bases lay between the germline ends. The CDR3 is made up of 13 amino acids.

This clonotype has ten or more counts. This chain uses TRBV24-1 with TRBJ2-3; D is uncertain. The germline gives CDR1 KGHDR, CDR2 SFDVKD. This CDR3 has 11 amino acids. The V and J ends lost 9 bases and 2 bases respectively, with 5 bases between them. The CDR3 DNA reads TGTGCCACCGGAGACACAGATACGCAGTATTTT. Amino acids: CATGDTDTQYF.

This clonotype has a handful of counts. This chain joins TRBV5-4 and TRBJ2-2; 14 bases fit TRBD2. The CDR3 contains 16 residues. Germline trimming cut 4 bases from V and 8 bases from J; bases unmatched to any gene: 7. CDR1 is SGHNT, CDR2 YYREEE, per germline (reference sequence). CDR3 loop: CASSMGLAGDAGELFF. The CDR3 DNA is TGTGCCAGCAGCATGGGACTAGCGGGAGATGCTGGGGAGCTGTTTTTT.

The chain couples TRBV20-1 to TRBJ2-1; 11 bases align to TRBD2. Trimming took 2 bases from V and 5 from J; bases not matched to a gene: 11. Per the germline V gene, CDR1 is DFQATT and CDR2 is SNEGSKA (reference sequence). The CDR3 has 17 residues. The CDR3 DNA is TGCAGTGCTAGATTCCCGCTCATACTAGCGGGAGACAATGAGCAGTTCTTC. This codes for CSARFPLILAGDNEQFF.

The genes are TRBV20-1 and TRBJ2-3, with a tentative D call TRBD2 (6 bases). Trimming shortened V by 3 bases and J by 1 base, and 11 bases separated the two germline ends. This CDR3 contains 14 residues. Germline CDR1 is DFQATT and CDR2 is SNEGSKA (reference sequence). The CDR3 protein is CSASGSGGTDTQYF. The CDR3 DNA reads as TGCAGTGCTAGTGGTAGCGGTGGCACAGATACGCAGTATTTT.

The table lists this clonotype with many counts. V gene TRBV20-1 combines with J gene TRBJ1-1; D possibly corresponds to TRBD1 (6 bases). Germline V gives CDR1 DFQATT, CDR2 SNEGSKA (reference sequence). The CDR3 consists of 13 residues. V gave up 1 base and J gave up 1 base, with 7 bases separating them. CDR3 nucleotides: TGCAGTGCTAGAGTGGGACAGAACACTGAAGCTTTCTTT. Encoded protein: CSARVGQNTEAFF.

V gene TRBV14 combines with J gene TRBJ2-5; the D is unclear. The CDR3 length is 12 residues. Germline-derived CDR1 and CDR2 are SGHDN and FVKESK. Trimming shortened V by 1 base and J by 6 bases, and 6 bases separated the two germline ends. Written as DNA, the CDR3 is TGTGCCAGCAGCCAAGCTTGGCAGACCCAGTACTTC. Translated: CASSQAWQTQYF.

This clonotype was found a few times. CDR3: CASSLAAGPTGELFF. The CDR3 region has the DNA TGTGCCAGCAGCTTAGCAGCGGGACCAACCGGGGAGCTGTTTTTT. The chain combines TRBV7-2 with TRBJ2-2, with TRBD2 matching over 7 bases. The J segment lost 5 bases and the V segment lost 0 bases, leaving 3 bases of the junction unmatched. The germline V gene has CDR1 SGHTA and CDR2 FQGNSA. The length of the CDR3 is 15 residues.

At least ten counts were recorded for this clonotype. This chain uses TRBV20-1 with TRBJ2-4; D ambiguous. Deletions cut 3 bases from V and 0 bases from J, with 9 bases between. CDR1 DFQATT and CDR2 SNEGSKA come from the germline V gene (reference sequence). The CDR3 spans 14 residues. This chain's CDR3 is CSASETLAKNIQYF. DNA for the CDR3: TGCAGTGCTAGTGAGACACTAGCCAAAAACATTCAGTACTTC.

Ten or more counts support this clonotype. V usage is TRBV12-3 or TRBV12-4 and J usage is TRBJ1-4; D unclear. This CDR3 has 14 residues. Trimming removed 8 bases from V and 0 bases from J, with 10 bases in between. CDR3 sequence reads: CASSRTPTNEKLFF. The CDR3 nucleotides read TGTGCCAGCTCCCGTACCCCAACTAATGAAAAACTGTTTTTT.

This clonotype has a handful of counts. The V call is TRBV20-1, the J call TRBJ2-3, with a weak D call TRBD1 (6 bases). V was trimmed by 0 bases and J by 7 bases, leaving 17 bases between them. CDR3 length: 15 amino acids. CDR1 and CDR2 from the germline V gene are DFQATT and SNEGSKA (reference sequence). The CDR3 reads CSARDQGQGINTQYF. The CDR3 DNA sequence: TGCAGTGCTAGAGATCAGGGACAAGGAATAAATACGCAGTATTTT.

This clonotype was recorded a few times. The rearrangement uses TRBV6-1 and TRBJ2-6; unclear D gene. Germline CDR1 is MNHNS and CDR2 is SASEGT. CDR3 size: 15 residues. Trimming removed 6 bases from V and 1 base from J, with 10 bases in between. The CDR3 protein is CASRRHASGANVLTF. CDR3 coding DNA: TGTGCCAGCAGAAGACATGCATCTGGGGCCAACGTCCTGACTTTC.

CDR3 DNA sequence: TGCGCCAGCAGCGAACCGGGACAGGGTATCAATGAGCAGTTCTTC. Translation: CASSEPGQGINEQFF. The chain employs TRBV10-1 and TRBJ2-1, with 9 bases fitting TRBD1. Germline CDR1 reads WNHNN; CDR2 reads SYGVQD (reference sequence). V dropped 6 bases and J dropped 6; count of bases not matched to a gene: 9. The CDR3 consists of 15 residues.